The clone carrying this TCR beta chain came up a few times. The sample contains more than one DNA sequence encoding this CDR3. This record belongs to a study of blood T cell repertoires in COVID-19. Study-level information: PBMCs, B-cell-depleted T cells, or T cells were the source of the cDNA or gDNA that made up the material.

The protocol was immunoSEQ multiplex PCR, while the TCRdb copy is restricted to in-frame clones and leaves out a portion. The table includes about 200,000 clones, roughly 86% detected once. V lost 4 bases to trimming and J lost 5 bases; unmatched junction nucleotides: 4. Germline lookup yields CDR1 SGHAT and CDR2 FQNNGV. The CDR3 runs 13 residues. Sequencing was done on a sample of peripheral blood. This clonotype was sampled from a young man with active or convalescent COVID-19. The chain employs TRBV11-2 and TRBJ1-1, with 7 bases lining up with TRBD1. In DNA form, the CDR3 reads TGTGCCAGCAGCTCGGGCAGGGGGACTGAAGCTTTCTTT. This codes for CASSSGRGTEAFF.